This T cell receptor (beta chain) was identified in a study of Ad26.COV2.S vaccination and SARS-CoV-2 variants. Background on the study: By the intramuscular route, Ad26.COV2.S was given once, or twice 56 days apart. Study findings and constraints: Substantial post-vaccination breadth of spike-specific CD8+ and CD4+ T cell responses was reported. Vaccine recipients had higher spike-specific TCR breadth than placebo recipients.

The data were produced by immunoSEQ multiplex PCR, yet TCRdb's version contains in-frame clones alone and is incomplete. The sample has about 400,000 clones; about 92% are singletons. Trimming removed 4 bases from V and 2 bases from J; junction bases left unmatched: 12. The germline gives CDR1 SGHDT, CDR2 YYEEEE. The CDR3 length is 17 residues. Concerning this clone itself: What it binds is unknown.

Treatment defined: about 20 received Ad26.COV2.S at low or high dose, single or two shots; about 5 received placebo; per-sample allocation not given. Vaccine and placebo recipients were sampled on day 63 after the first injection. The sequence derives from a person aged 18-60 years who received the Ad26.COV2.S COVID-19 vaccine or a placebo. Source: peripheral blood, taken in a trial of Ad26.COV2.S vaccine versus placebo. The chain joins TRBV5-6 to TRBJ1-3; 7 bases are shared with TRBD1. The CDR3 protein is CASSPPADRVAGNTIYF. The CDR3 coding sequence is TGTGCCAGCAGCCCTCCCGCAGACAGGGTAGCTGGAAACACCATATATTTT.